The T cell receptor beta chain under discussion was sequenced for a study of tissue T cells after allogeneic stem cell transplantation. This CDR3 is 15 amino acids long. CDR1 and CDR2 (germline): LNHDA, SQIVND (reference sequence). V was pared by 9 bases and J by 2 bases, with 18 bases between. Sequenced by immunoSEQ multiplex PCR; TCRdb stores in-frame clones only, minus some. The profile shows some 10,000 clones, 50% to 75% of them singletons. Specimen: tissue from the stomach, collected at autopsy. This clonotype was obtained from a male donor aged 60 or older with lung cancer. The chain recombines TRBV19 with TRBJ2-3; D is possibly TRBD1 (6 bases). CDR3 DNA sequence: TGTGCCAGCGCCGACAGGAAAGGGACCACAGATACGCAGTATTTT. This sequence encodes CASADRKGTTDTQYF.